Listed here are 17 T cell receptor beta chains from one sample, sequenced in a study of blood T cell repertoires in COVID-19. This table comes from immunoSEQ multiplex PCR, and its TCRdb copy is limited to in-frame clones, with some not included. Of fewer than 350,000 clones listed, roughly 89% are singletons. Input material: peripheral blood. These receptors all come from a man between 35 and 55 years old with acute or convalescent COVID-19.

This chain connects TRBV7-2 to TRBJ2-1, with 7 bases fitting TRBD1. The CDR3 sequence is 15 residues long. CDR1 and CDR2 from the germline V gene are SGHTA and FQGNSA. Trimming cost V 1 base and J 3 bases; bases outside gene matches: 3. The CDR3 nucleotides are TGTGCCAGCAGCTTAGACCGACAGGGCTACAATGAGCAGTTCTTC. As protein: CASSLDRQGYNEQFF.

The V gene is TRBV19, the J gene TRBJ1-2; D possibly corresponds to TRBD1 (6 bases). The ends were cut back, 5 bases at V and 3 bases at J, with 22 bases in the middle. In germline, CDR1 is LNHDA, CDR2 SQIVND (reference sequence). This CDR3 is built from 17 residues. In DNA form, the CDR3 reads TGTGCCAGTAGTCCCCCCGACAGGTTTGCTCCAGACTATGGCTACACCTTC. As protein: CASSPPDRFAPDYGYTF.

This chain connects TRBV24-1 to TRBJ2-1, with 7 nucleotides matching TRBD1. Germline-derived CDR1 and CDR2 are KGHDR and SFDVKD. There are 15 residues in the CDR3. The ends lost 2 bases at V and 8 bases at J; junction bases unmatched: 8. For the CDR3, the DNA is TGTGCCACCAGTGATTCCAGTTTAGGGGGCCATGAGCAGTTCTTC. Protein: CATSDSSLGGHEQFF.

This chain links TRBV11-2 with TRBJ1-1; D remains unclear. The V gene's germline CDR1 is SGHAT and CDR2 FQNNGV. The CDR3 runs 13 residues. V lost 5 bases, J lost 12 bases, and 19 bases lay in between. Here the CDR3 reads CASSPLRLTWTFF. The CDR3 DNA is TGTGCCAGCAGCCCATTGAGACTTACTTGGACTTTCTTT.

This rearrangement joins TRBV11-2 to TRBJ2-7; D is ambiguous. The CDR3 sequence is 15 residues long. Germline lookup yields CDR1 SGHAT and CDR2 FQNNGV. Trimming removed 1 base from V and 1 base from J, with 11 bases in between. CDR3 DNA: TGTGCCAGCAGCTTAGTAATTGCCAGTTCCTACGAGCAGTACTTC. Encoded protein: CASSLVIASSYEQYF.

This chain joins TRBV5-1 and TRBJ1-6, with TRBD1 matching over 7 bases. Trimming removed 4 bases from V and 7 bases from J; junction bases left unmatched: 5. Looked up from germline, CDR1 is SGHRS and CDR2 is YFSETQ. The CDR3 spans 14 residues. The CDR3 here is CASSLGQLNSPLHF. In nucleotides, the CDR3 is TGCGCCAGCAGCCTGGGACAGTTAAATTCACCCCTCCACTTT. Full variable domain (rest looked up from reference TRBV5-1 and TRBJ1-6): KAGVTQTPRYLIKTRGQQVTLSCSPISGHRSVSWYQQTPGQGLQFLFEYFSETQRNKGNFPGRFSGRQFSNSRSEMNVSTLELGDSALYLCASSLGQLNSPLHFGNGTRLTVT.

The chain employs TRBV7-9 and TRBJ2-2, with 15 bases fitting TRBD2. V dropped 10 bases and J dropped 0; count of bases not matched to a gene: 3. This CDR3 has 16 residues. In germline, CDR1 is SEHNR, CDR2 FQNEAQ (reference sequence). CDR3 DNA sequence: TGTGCCATCGGGACTAGCGGGGGGTCGAACACCGGGGAGCTGTTTTTT. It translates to CAIGTSGGSNTGELFF. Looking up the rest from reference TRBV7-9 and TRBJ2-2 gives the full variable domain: DTGVSQNPRHKITKRGQNVTFRCDPISEHNRLYWYRQTLGQGPEFLTYFQNEAQLEKSRLLSDRFSAERPKGSFSTLEIQRTEQGDSAMYLCAIGTSGGSNTGELFFGEGSRLTVL.

CDR3 coding DNA: TGTGCCAGTAGTATGAGGACAGGGGACGCCAAAAACATTCAGTACTTC. This encodes CASSMRTGDAKNIQYF. The chain uses TRBV19 and TRBJ2-4; TRBD1 aligns across 9 bases. V was pared by 3 bases and J by 1 base, with 4 bases of the junction left unmatched. The V gene's germline CDR1 is LNHDA and CDR2 SQIVND (reference sequence). This CDR3 is 16 amino acids long.

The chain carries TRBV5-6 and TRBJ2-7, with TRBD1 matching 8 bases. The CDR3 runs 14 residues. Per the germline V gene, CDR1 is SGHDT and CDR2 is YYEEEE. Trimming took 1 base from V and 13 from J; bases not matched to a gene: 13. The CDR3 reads CASSLTQGGLEGYF. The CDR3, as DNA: TGTGCCAGCAGCTTGACACAGGGGGGCTTGGAGGGATACTTC. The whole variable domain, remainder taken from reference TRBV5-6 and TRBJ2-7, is DAGVTQSPTHLIKTRGQQVTLRCSPKSGHDTVSWYQQALGQGPQFIFQYYEEEERQRGNFPDRFSGHQFPNYSSELNVNALLLGDSALYLCASSLTQGGLEGYFGPGTRLTVT.

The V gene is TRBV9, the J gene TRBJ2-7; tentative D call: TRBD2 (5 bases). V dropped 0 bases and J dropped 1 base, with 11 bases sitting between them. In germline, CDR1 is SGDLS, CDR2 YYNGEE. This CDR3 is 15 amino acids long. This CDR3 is CASSVGGSLSYEQYF. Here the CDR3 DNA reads TGTGCCAGCAGCGTAGGAGGGTCCCTTTCCTACGAGCAGTACTTC.

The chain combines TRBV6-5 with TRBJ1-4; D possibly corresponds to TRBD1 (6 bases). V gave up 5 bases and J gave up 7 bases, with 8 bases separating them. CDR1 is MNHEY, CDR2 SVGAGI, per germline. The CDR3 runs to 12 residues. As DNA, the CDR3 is TGTGCCAGCAGTAGGGGGAGTGAAAAACTGTTTTTT. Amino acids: CASSRGSEKLFF.

CDR3 residues: CASTSDQGPHYGYTF. In nucleotides, the CDR3 is TGTGCCAGCACCTCCGACCAGGGTCCTCACTATGGCTACACCTTC. The V gene is TRBV2, the J gene TRBJ1-2; tentative D call: TRBD1 (5 bases). Germline V gene sequence: CDR1 SNHLY, CDR2 FYNNEI. V gave up 7 bases and J gave up 3 bases, with 18 bases separating them. This CDR3 is 15 amino acids long.

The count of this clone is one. The CDR3 DNA reads as TGTGCCAGTAGTATAAGGGACAGAGAGGCCCAGCATTTT. It encodes CASSIRDREAQHF. The chain combines TRBV19 with TRBJ1-5, with TRBD1 identical over 7 bases. Germline loops: CDR1 LNHDA, CDR2 SQIVND (reference sequence). The CDR3 totals 13 residues. V dropped 2 bases and J dropped 11; count of bases not matched to a gene: 6.

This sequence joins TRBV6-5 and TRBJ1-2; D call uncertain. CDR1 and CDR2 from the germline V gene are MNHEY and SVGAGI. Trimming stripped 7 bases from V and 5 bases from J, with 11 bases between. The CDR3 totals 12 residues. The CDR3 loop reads CASIAAGYGYTF. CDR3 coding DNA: TGTGCCAGCATCGCGGCGGGGTATGGCTACACCTTC.

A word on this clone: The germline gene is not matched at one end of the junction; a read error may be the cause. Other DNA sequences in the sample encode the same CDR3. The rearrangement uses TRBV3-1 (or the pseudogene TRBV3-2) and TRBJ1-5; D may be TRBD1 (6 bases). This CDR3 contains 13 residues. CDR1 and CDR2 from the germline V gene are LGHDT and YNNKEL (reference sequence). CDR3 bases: TGTGCCAGCAGTCAAGGGGGGGATCAGCCCCAGCATTTT. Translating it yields CASSQGGDQPQHF.

Here the CDR3 DNA reads TGTGCCATCAGTGAGTCGATCCCCTACGACAGGACCTACGAGCAGTACTTC. It yields the protein CAISESIPYDRTYEQYF. The chain has TRBV10-3 and TRBJ2-7; possible D gene TRBD1, 6 bases. There are 17 residues in the CDR3. Trimming took off 0 bases at V and 2 bases at J, with 17 bases between the two ends. The germline CDR1 and CDR2 sequences are ENHRY and SYGVKD.

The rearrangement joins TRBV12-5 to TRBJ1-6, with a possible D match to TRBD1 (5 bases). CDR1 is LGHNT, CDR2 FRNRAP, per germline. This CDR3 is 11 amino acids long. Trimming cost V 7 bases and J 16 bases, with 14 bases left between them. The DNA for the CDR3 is TGTGCTAGTGCGGGGGGTGGGCATCTCCACTTT. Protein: CASAGGGHLHF.